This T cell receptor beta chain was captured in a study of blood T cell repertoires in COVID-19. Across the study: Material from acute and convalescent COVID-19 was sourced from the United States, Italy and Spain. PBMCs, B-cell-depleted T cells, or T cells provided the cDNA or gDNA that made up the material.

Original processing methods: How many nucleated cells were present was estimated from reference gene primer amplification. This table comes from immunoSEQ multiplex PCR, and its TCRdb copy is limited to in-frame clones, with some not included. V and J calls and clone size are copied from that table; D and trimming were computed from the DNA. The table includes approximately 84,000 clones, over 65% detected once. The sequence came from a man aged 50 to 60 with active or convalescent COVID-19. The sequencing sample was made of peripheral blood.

Here the CDR3 DNA reads TGTGCCAGTAGTATAACCACAGGCGATCACCCAGCTGATACGCAGTATTTT. It yields the protein CASSITTGDHPADTQYF. This chain joins TRBV19 and TRBJ2-3; D perhaps matches TRBD1 (5 bases). Germline V gene sequence: CDR1 LNHDA, CDR2 SQIVND (reference sequence). V was pared by 2 bases and J by 6 bases, with 21 bases between. CDR3 length equals 17 residues.